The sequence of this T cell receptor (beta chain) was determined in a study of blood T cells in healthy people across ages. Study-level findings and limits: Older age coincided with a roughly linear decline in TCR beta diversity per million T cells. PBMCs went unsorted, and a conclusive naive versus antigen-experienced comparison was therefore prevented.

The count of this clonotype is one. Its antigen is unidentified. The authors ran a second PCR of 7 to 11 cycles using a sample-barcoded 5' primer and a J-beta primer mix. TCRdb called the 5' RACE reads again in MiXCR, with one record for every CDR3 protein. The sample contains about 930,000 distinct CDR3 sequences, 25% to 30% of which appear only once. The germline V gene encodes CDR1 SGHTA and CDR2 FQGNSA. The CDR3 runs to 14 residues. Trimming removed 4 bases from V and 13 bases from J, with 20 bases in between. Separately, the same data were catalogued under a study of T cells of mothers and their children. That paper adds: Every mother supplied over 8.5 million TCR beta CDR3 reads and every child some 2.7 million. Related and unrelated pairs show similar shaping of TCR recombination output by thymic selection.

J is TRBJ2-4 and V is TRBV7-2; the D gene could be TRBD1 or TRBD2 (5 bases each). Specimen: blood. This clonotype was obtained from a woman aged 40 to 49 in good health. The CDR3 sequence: CASSSPGDPYGQYF. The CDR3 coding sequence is TGTGCCAGCAGCTCACCCGGGGACCCCTACGGGCAGTACTTC.